Following are 32 T cell receptor beta chains from one sample sequenced in a study of blood T cell repertoires in COVID-19. Assay used: immunoSEQ multiplex PCR; TCRdb lists only in-frame clones, some missing. The data contain under 200,000 clones, 80% to 95% of them singletons. Sequenced material: peripheral blood. The receptors come from a man aged 50 to 60 with acute or convalescent COVID-19.

J is TRBJ2-1 and V is TRBV19; TRBD2 agrees at 11 bases. After removal of 4 bases from V and 1 base from J, the junction contained 6 bases not matched to a gene. Looked up from germline, CDR1 is LNHDA and CDR2 is SQIVND (reference sequence). This CDR3 comprises 17 residues. The CDR3 bases are TGTGCCAGTAGTACTGGGACTAGCGGACCTTCCTACAATGAGCAGTTCTTC. It yields the protein CASSTGTSGPSYNEQFF. Together with reference TRBV19 and TRBJ2-1, the CDR3 gives the full variable domain: DGGITQSPKYLFRKEGQNVTLSCEQNLNHDAMYWYRQDPGQGLRLIYYSQIVNDFQKGDIAEGYSVSREKKESFPLTVTSAQKNPTAFYLCASSTGTSGPSYNEQFFGPGTRLTVL.

The rearrangement links TRBV28 to TRBJ1-2, with D possibly TRBD1 on 5 matching bases. CDR1 is MDHEN and CDR2 is SYDVKM in the germline V gene. This CDR3 contains 12 residues. Deletions cut 4 bases from V and 8 bases from J, with 11 bases between. DNA for the CDR3: TGTGCCAGCAGTTCACAGGTTATGGGCTACACCTTC. As protein: CASSSQVMGYTF.

In this sample, this clone turned up once. V usage is TRBV7-2 and J usage is TRBJ2-1; D is ambiguous. The V gene lost 3 bases and the J gene lost 0 bases, with 9 bases spanning the gap. The germline gives CDR1 SGHTA, CDR2 FQGNSA. The CDR3 is 15 amino acids. CDR3 bases: TGTGCCAGCAGCTTTAAATCGAGCTCCTACAATGAGCAGTTCTTC. This gives the protein CASSFKSSSYNEQFF. Together with reference TRBV7-2 and TRBJ2-1, the CDR3 gives the full variable domain: GAGVSQSPSNKVTEKGKDVELRCDPISGHTALYWYRQSLGQGLEFLIYFQGNSAPDKSGLPSDRFSAERTGGSVSTLTIQRTQQEDSAVYLCASSFKSSSYNEQFFGPGTRLTVL.

A single count supports this clone. The chain employs TRBV4-1 and TRBJ1-2; tentative D call: TRBD1 (5 bases). V shed 0 bases and J shed 3 bases, with 11 bases lying between them. The CDR3 runs 15 residues. The V gene's germline CDR1 is MGHRA and CDR2 YSYEKL. CDR3 nucleotide sequence: TGCGCCAGCAGCCAAGACCCCGACAGCTACTATGGCTACACCTTC. This encodes CASSQDPDSYYGYTF.

The DNA of the CDR3 is TGTGCCAGCAGCTCCGGGGTCCCCCTCTACAATGAGCAGTTCTTC. Protein sequence: CASSSGVPLYNEQFF. This chain connects TRBV7-8 to TRBJ2-1; perhaps TRBD2 as D (5 bases). This CDR3 region has 15 residues. Germline V lookup: CDR1 SGHVS, CDR2 FQNEAQ. V was pared by 4 bases and J by 3 bases, with 13 bases between.

The chain employs TRBV28 and TRBJ2-7, with 11 positions matching TRBD2. CDR1 MDHEN and CDR2 SYDVKM come from the germline V gene. The CDR3 runs 16 residues. With 2 bases clipped from V and 6 bases from J, the junction kept 9 bases outside the gene matches. Here the CDR3 DNA reads TGTGCCAGCAGTTTAGGATTAGCGGGAGGGCCGCTCGAGCAGTACTTC. Protein: CASSLGLAGGPLEQYF.

This chain connects TRBV19 to TRBJ1-2, with 11 bases matching TRBD1. Losses at the gene ends were 5 bases for V and 4 bases for J; bases not matched to a gene: 6. Per germline, CDR1 LNHDA and CDR2 SQIVND (reference sequence). The CDR3 sequence is 15 residues long. The CDR3, as DNA: TGTGCCAGTAGTTCAACCGGGACAGGGGGCTATGGCTACACCTTC. It is translated as CASSSTGTGGYGYTF.

V usage is TRBV3-1 (or the pseudogene TRBV3-2) and J usage is TRBJ1-2, with D uncertain. This CDR3 region has 13 residues. Trimming cost V 6 bases and J 1 base, with 9 bases left between them. From germline, CDR1 is LGHDT and CDR2 YNNKEL (reference sequence). This CDR3 is CASSSTNNYGYTF. The CDR3 DNA is TGTGCCAGCAGTTCGACAAATAACTATGGCTACACCTTC.

The chain employs TRBV5-1 and TRBJ1-3; maybe TRBD1 (5 bases). Per the germline V gene, CDR1 is SGHRS and CDR2 is YFSETQ. The CDR3 runs to 15 residues. Trimming shortened V by 0 bases and J by 3 bases, and 10 bases separated the two germline ends. DNA of the CDR3: TGCGCCAGCAGCTTGGGGGCCGGGGGTGGAAACACCATATATTTT. Its translation: CASSLGAGGGNTIYF.

The chain uses TRBV30 and TRBJ1-1, with D possibly being TRBD1 (6 bases). The CDR3 sequence is 12 residues long. The V and J ends lost 7 bases and 1 base respectively, with 10 bases between them. CDR1 is GTSNPN, CDR2 SVGIG, per germline (reference sequence). CDR3 bases: TGTGCCTCTGGACAGCAGAACACTGAAGCTTTCTTT. Translated: CASGQQNTEAFF.

The rearrangement joins TRBV11-2 to TRBJ2-3; no clear D. V was clipped by 2 bases and J by 0 bases, with 6 bases between them. The CDR3 extends over 14 amino acids. The V gene's germline CDR1 is SGHAT and CDR2 FQNNGV. The CDR3 region is CASSLFSSTDTQYF. CDR3 coding DNA: TGTGCCAGCAGCTTATTCTCTAGCACAGATACGCAGTATTTT.

This clone was observed a handful of times. The rearrangement joins TRBV9 to TRBJ2-2; 7 positions agree with TRBD1. Germline CDR1 and CDR2: SGDLS and YYNGEE. The CDR3 contains 16 residues. Trimming took 4 bases from V and 6 from J; bases not matched to a gene: 12. The DNA of the CDR3 is TGTGCCAGCAGCCGATCGAGTAAGACAGGGCCCGGGGAGCTGTTTTTT. Its protein is CASSRSSKTGPGELFF.

J is TRBJ2-7 and V is TRBV6-2 or TRBV6-3; 8 bases agree with TRBD1. Germline V lookup: CDR1 MNHEY, CDR2 SVGEGT. The CDR3 has 17 amino acids. V dropped 5 bases and J dropped 3; count of bases not matched to a gene: 15. As DNA, the CDR3 is TGTGCCAGCAGTCCCGGCACGGACAGGGCCGCTTACTACGAGCAGTACGTC. As protein: CASSPGTDRAAYYEQYV.

The chain uses TRBV19 and TRBJ1-2; D is unclear. Germline loops: CDR1 LNHDA, CDR2 SQIVND (reference sequence). V dropped 1 base and J dropped 2 bases, with 11 bases sitting between them. The CDR3 spans 15 residues. CDR3 bases: TGTGCCAGTAGTATAGGCGCAGGAGGAAACTATGGCTACACCTTC. Protein product: CASSIGAGGNYGYTF.

The J gene is TRBJ2-7, the V gene TRBV7-2; 12 nucleotides line up with TRBD2. CDR1 is SGHTA and CDR2 is FQGNSA in the germline V gene. The CDR3 is 15 residues long. Trimming took 5 bases from V and 3 from J; bases not matched to a gene: 5. Here the CDR3 DNA reads TGTGCCAGCAGCCCGACTAGCGGGGGTCACTACGAGCAGTACTTC. It is translated as CASSPTSGGHYEQYF.

The chain joins TRBV4-3 to TRBJ1-5; D uncertain. V lost 4 bases to trimming and J lost 5 bases, with 12 bases between them. The CDR3 is made up of 14 amino acids. CDR1 LGHNA and CDR2 YSLEER come from the germline V gene. This CDR3 reads CASSRGRRDQPQHF. CDR3 DNA sequence: TGCGCCAGCAGCCGAGGACGGAGGGATCAGCCCCAGCATTTT.

The rearrangement links TRBV2 to TRBJ1-3, with 7 nucleotides matching TRBD1. The CDR3 sequence is 15 residues long. Germline CDR1 and CDR2: SNHLY and FYNNEI. V gave up 5 bases and J gave up 0 bases; unmatched junction bases: 4. The CDR3 nucleotides are TGTGCCAGCAGTCGGGACAGCTCCTCTGGAAACACCATATATTTT. Amino acids: CASSRDSSSGNTIYF.

The sample holds one count of this clone. This chain uses TRBV7-2 with TRBJ2-7; TRBD1 matches at 9 bases. V lost 5 bases and J lost 2; bases outside the gene matches: 7. Looked up from germline, CDR1 is SGHTA and CDR2 is FQGNSA. CDR3 length: 15 residues. CDR3 nucleotide sequence: TGTGCCAGCAGCCCACGCACAGGGGGCGCCTACGAGCAGTACGTC. Amino acids: CASSPRTGGAYEQYV.

In this sample, this clone turned up once. J is TRBJ1-5 and V is TRBV27; D is possibly TRBD1 (6 bases). The germline gives CDR1 MNHEY, CDR2 SMNVEV (reference sequence). The CDR3 is made up of 14 amino acids. V lost 3 bases to trimming and J lost 6 bases, with 12 bases between them. The DNA for the CDR3 is TGTGCCAGCAGTTTGATAACAGGGAGTCAGCCCCAGCATTTT. It codes for CASSLITGSQPQHF.

The chain employs TRBV12-5 and TRBJ1-1; the D is unclear. CDR3 length equals 16 residues. Germline loops: CDR1 LGHNT, CDR2 FRNRAP. With 5 bases removed from V and 7 bases from J, the gap between germline ends came to 23 bases. The CDR3 coding sequence is TGTGCTAGTGGTCTCACCCACGACGCCGGGGAAGGTGAAGCTTTCTTT. It translates to CASGLTHDAGEGEAFF.

Written as DNA, the CDR3 is TGTGCCAGCAGCCTACTAGGCACCTACGAGCAGTACGTC. Translated, it gives CASSLLGTYEQYV. The chain employs TRBV11-2 and TRBJ2-7; perhaps TRBD2 as D (5 bases). This CDR3 region has 13 residues. The germline V gene has CDR1 SGHAT and CDR2 FQNNGV. V was shortened by 5 bases and J by 2 bases, with 10 bases between the two germline ends.

This chain joins TRBV19 and TRBJ1-3, with D uncertain. From germline, CDR1 is LNHDA and CDR2 SQIVND (reference sequence). The CDR3 spans 15 residues. The germline V and J ends were trimmed by 4 bases and 6 bases, with 16 bases remaining between them. Here the CDR3 DNA reads TGTGCCAGTAGTAATGGAGGAGCCGTTACAAACACCATATATTTT. It is translated as CASSNGGAVTNTIYF.

The chain recombines TRBV7-9 with TRBJ2-2; TRBD1 agrees at 8 bases. J gave up 7 bases and V 5 bases, and 9 bases lay outside the gene matches. CDR1 and CDR2 (germline): SEHNR, FQNEAQ (reference sequence). The CDR3 runs 15 residues. The CDR3 DNA reads TGTGCCAGCAGCGCTCCCGGGACAGGCGGCGGGGAGCTGTTTTTT. Its translation is CASSAPGTGGGELFF.

The chain uses TRBV5-1 and TRBJ2-7; 11 bases align to TRBD2. The CDR3 is 15 residues long. V gave up 5 bases and J gave up 1 base; unmatched junction bases: 5. Germline CDR1 SGHRS, CDR2 YFSETQ. The CDR3 DNA reads as TGCGCCAGCAGTTGGAGACTAGCGGGATCCTACGAGCAGTACTTC. Translating it yields CASSWRLAGSYEQYF. The complete variable domain, with remaining parts taken from reference TRBV5-1 and TRBJ2-7, reads KAGVTQTPRYLIKTRGQQVTLSCSPISGHRSVSWYQQTPGQGLQFLFEYFSETQRNKGNFPGRFSGRQFSNSRSEMNVSTLELGDSALYLCASSWRLAGSYEQYFGPGTRLTVT.

The chain uses TRBV3-1 (or the pseudogene TRBV3-2) and TRBJ1-2; 7 nucleotides align to TRBD1. CDR1 is LGHDT, CDR2 YNNKEL, per germline (reference sequence). Losses at the gene ends were 4 bases for V and 1 base for J; bases not matched to a gene: 6. The CDR3 contains 15 residues. CDR3 loop: CASSRLTGINYGYTF. CDR3 in DNA: TGTGCCAGCAGCCGCTTGACAGGGATTAACTATGGCTACACCTTC.

V usage is TRBV20-1 and J usage is TRBJ1-2; the D gene is possibly TRBD1 (5 bases). From germline, CDR1 is DFQATT and CDR2 SNEGSKA (reference sequence). This CDR3 contains 9 residues. V was shortened by 7 bases and J by 6 bases, with 6 bases between the two germline ends. The CDR3 loop is CSEGDGYTF. CDR3 bases: TGCAGTGAAGGGGATGGCTACACCTTC.

The rearrangement joins TRBV7-8 to TRBJ1-3; no clear D gene. CDR1 is SGHVS, CDR2 FQNEAQ, per germline. The CDR3 is 15 residues long. With 1 base removed from V and 0 bases from J, the gap between germline ends came to 7 bases. The CDR3 nucleotides are TGTGCCAGCAGCTTAGATTTCTTCTCTGGAAACACCATATATTTT. Protein product: CASSLDFFSGNTIYF.

The chain has TRBV30 and TRBJ2-7; TRBD1 agrees at 7 bases. The CDR3 spans 14 residues. V gave up 5 bases and J gave up 7 bases; unmatched junction bases: 14. The germline CDR1 and CDR2 sequences are GTSNPN and SVGIG (reference sequence). The CDR3 loop is CAWSSGTARGEQYF. Written as DNA, the CDR3 is TGTGCCTGGTCCTCCGGGACGGCCAGGGGGGAGCAGTACTTC.

The gene calls are TRBV11-2 and TRBJ1-3; the D gene is possibly TRBD1 (5 bases). The CDR3 is made up of 15 amino acids. The germline gives CDR1 SGHAT, CDR2 FQNNGV. Trimming removed 5 bases at V and 0 bases at J, with 11 bases between. DNA for the CDR3: TGTGCCAGCAGCGGAGCGGGGGACTCTGGAAACACCATATATTTT. It yields the protein CASSGAGDSGNTIYF.

In this sample, this clone turned up once. The CDR3 bases are TGTGCCAGTAGTAACAGGCCGCTTCACGACCCCCAGCATTTT. Amino acid sequence: CASSNRPLHDPQHF. The chain joins TRBV19 to TRBJ1-5, with TRBD1 as a possible D gene (5 bases). CDR1 and CDR2 (germline): LNHDA, SQIVND (reference sequence). The V and J ends lost 4 bases and 10 bases respectively, with 17 bases between them. This CDR3 comprises 14 residues.

V usage is TRBV27 and J usage is TRBJ2-1; 7 positions agree with TRBD2. This CDR3 is 15 amino acids long. The J segment lost 0 bases and the V segment lost 6 bases, leaving 5 bases of the junction unmatched. CDR1 and CDR2 (germline): MNHEY, SMNVEV (reference sequence). DNA for the CDR3: TGTGCCAGCAGAAGCGGGATGGCCTCCTACAATGAGCAGTTCTTC. Translating gives CASRSGMASYNEQFF.

This sequence joins TRBV28 and TRBJ1-1; the D gene is possibly TRBD1 (5 bases). Germline CDR1 and CDR2: MDHEN and SYDVKM. The CDR3 consists of 16 residues. V was cut by 9 bases and J by 0 bases, with 20 bases left in between. CDR3: CASKGGGALLNTEAFF. As DNA, the CDR3 is TGTGCCAGTAAAGGAGGAGGGGCTCTCCTGAACACTGAAGCTTTCTTT.